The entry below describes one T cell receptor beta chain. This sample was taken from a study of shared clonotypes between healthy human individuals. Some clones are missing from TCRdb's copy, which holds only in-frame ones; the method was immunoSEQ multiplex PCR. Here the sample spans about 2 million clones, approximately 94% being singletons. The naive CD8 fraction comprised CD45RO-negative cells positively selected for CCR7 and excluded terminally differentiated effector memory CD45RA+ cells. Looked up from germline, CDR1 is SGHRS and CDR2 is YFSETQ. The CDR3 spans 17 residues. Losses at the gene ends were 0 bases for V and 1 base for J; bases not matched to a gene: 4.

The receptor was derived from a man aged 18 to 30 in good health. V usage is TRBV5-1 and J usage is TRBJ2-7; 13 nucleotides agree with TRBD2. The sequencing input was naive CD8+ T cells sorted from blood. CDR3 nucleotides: TGCGCCAGCAGCTTGGGGACTAGCGGGGGAATTTCCTACGAGCAGTACTTC. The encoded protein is CASSLGTSGGISYEQYF.